What follows is one T cell receptor beta chain and its context. Its cognate antigen is unknown. A far larger clone is one base from this, pointing to a likely read error. Arm-PCR with iRepertoire HTBI primers amplified the CDR3 regions for these TCR beta libraries. TCRdb processed the multiplex PCR reads anew with MiXCR; each CDR3 protein has one entry. The data show around 250,000 distinct CDR3 sequences, 15% to 20% seen once. Time point reported: newly diagnosed GD, antithyroid drugs for less than 3 months. RNA extracted from PBMCs served as the sequencing template. This record comes from a study of regulatory T cells in long-lasting Graves disease. Study results and limitations: Reduced TCR diversity was observed in persistent Graves' patients versus newly diagnosed patients. A limited number of samples was an acknowledged limitation.

These data also formed part of another study, on T cells in Graves' hyperthyroidism and ophthalmopathy. That work adds: The primer set for the first-round RT-PCR of the TCR CDR3 was HTBI.

The source is a woman in her twenties or thirties with Graves disease. Sequencing was performed on peripheral blood mononuclear cells (PBMCs), taken at new diagnosis, from a patient treated with antithyroid drugs.

CDR3 sequence: CSAITPGQGSETQYF. In nucleotides, the CDR3 is TGCAGTGCTATCACCCCAGGACAGGGATCGGAGACCCAGTACTTC. The chain carries TRBV20-1 and TRBJ2-1; 8 nucleotides match TRBD1. With the DNA end fitting TRBJ2-5 better, the J assignment may be wrong. Germline-derived CDR1 and CDR2 are DFQATT and SNEGSKA (reference sequence). This CDR3 region has 15 residues.